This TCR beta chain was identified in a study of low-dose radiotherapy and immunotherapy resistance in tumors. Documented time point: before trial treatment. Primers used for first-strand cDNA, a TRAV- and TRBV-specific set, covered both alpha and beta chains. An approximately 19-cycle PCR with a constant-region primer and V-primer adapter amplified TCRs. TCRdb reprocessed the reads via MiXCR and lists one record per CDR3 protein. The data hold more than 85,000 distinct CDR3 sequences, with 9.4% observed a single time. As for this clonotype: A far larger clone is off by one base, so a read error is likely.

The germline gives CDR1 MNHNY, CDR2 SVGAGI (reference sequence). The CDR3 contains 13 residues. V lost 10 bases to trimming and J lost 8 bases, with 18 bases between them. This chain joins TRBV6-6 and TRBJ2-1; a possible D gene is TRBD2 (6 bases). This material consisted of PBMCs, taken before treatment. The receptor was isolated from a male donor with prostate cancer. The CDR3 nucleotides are TGTGCCATCCTAAGGCGGGGACGGGATGAGCAGTTCTTC. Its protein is CAILRRGRDEQFF.